This T cell receptor beta chain was observed in a study of metastatic and nonmetastatic thyroid tumors. About the study: Comparative analysis of repertoires was undertaken across blood and tumor or nodule tissue obtained from malignant and benign thyroid patients.

Trimming took 4 bases from V and 4 from J; bases not matched to a gene: 4. There are 15 residues in the CDR3. Germline V gene data show CDR1 as SGHRS and CDR2 as YFSETQ. This clone was counted at least ten times. What it binds is unknown. Study-level points and caveats: It was reported that TCR beta diversity was significantly higher in malignant thyroid tumors than benign nodules, in blood and tumor.

There were no patients who had received any treatment before thyroid surgery. Authors' methods: The study took CDR3 differences across clinicopathological groups and made a distant-metastasis classifier for papillary thyroid cancer from them. TCRdb used MiXCR to call clones anew from the PCR reads. V and J calls and clone size were set by TCRdb, not the authors. The sample has tens of thousands of clones, around 20% seen once; the top ten hold about 4.6%. Specimen: blood. The V call is TRBV5-1, the J call TRBJ2-1, with TRBD1 matching over 11 bases. This TCR was recovered from a male donor with papillary thyroid cancer or a benign thyroid nodule (not recorded which). Some clones in this sample may be carry-over from other donors' samples. CDR3 sequence reads: CASSGGDRGYNEQFF. The CDR3 DNA reads TGCGCCAGCAGCGGGGGGGACAGGGGGTACAATGAGCAGTTCTTC.